This is a list of T cell receptor beta chains from one sample in a study of T cell responses to AZD1222 COVID-19 vaccine. The data were produced by immunoSEQ multiplex PCR, yet TCRdb's version contains in-frame clones alone and is incomplete. The sample yields some 110,000 clones, about 80% seen once. Specimen: peripheral blood, collected on day 0 of AZD1222 vaccination. The source is an adult in good health. Each CDR3 is given without its conserved first and last residue. Part of the rows lack a size; the others show once, few, many or a class for expanded clones.

.	TRBV3-1/TRBV3-2	TRBJ1-1	ASSQDLRTEAF
few	TRBV7-2	TRBJ2-1	ASSLGGSQNEQF
.	TRBV27	TRBJ1-5	ASSPWTGHSNQPQH
.	TRBV11-2	TRBJ1-2	ASNQERGGYT
.	TRBV5-4	TRBJ2-7	ASSLWGAYEQY
.	TRBV28	TRBJ1-6	ASSLWSISRLSYNSPLH
.	TRBV6-2/TRBV6-3	TRBJ2-1	ASSPPPAGEQF
.	TRBV28	TRBJ2-5	ASTLAGAEETQY
.	TRBV7-2	TRBJ2-7	ASSSPGTRGAEQY
.	TRBV19	TRBJ2-1	ASSMSSEPGYNEQF
.	TRBV12-5	TRBJ1-1	ASGLVTGTEAF
once	TRBV2	TRBJ1-5	ASWDGNQPQH
.	TRBV1	TRBJ1-2	TSSQVGGENYGYT
.	TRBV9	TRBJ2-7	ASSVASSYEQY
.	TRBV7-8	TRBJ2-2	ASSLGLVTGELF
.	TRBV27	TRBJ1-2	ASSWDRSGGLYGYT
.	TRBV6-2/TRBV6-3	TRBJ2-2	ASSLRGELF
.	TRBV24-1	TRBJ2-1	ATSDPRTSNNEQF
.	TRBV5-1	TRBJ2-2	ASSGLAGVGGTGELF
.	TRBV3-1/TRBV3-2	TRBJ1-4	ASSQARGGKLF
.	TRBV5-1	TRBJ2-2	ASSLGAGRRSGELF
.	TRBV15	TRBJ1-3	ATSRDPRNTIY
.	TRBV7-2	TRBJ2-3	ASSPPGLRSTDTQY
.	TRBV28	TRBJ2-1	ASSLYSEQF
.	TRBV7-8	TRBJ2-1	ASSFRPGQGANEQF
.	TRBV23-1	TRBJ1-5	ASSREARDSHYSNQPQH
.	TRBV18	TRBJ1-6	ASSLPTGDNSPLH
.	TRBV7-9	TRBJ1-6	ASTLGPGLHSPLH
.	TRBV11-3	TRBJ2-1	ASSLDPGGGEQF
.	TRBV27	TRBJ2-7	ASSGYTSYEQY
.	TRBV21-1	TRBJ2-5	ASSTDPWTSVPGRETQY
.	TRBV5-1	TRBJ2-5	ASSLGVRDSQY
.	TRBV6-6	TRBJ1-6	ASKPTGSNSPLH
.	TRBV3-1/TRBV3-2	TRBJ2-7	ASSLIGGGNYEQY
once	TRBV2	TRBJ1-1	ASRPGQGGSTEAF
.	TRBV6-5	TRBJ2-1	ASSTKGRYNEQF
.	TRBV30	TRBJ2-7	AWSPSLGEQY
.	TRBV9	TRBJ2-2	ASSVMGTGELF
.	TRBV3-1/TRBV3-2	TRBJ1-2	ASSLTPGHSGYT
once	TRBV2	TRBJ2-1	ASRVGGSSYNEQF
once	TRBV6-5	TRBJ1-2	ASRGTGSNYGYT
.	TRBV9	TRBJ1-3	ASSVGEGRTGNTIY
.	TRBV28	TRBJ1-2	ASSFTGGGGYT
.	TRBV5-1	TRBJ2-7	ASSLVATGSSYEQY
.	TRBV7-9	TRBJ2-7	ASSLALSINLSYEQY
.	TRBV29-1	TRBJ1-5	SVSLNRGTTGNQPQH
.	TRBV3-1/TRBV3-2	TRBJ1-5	ASSHRGGVQPQH
.	TRBV27	TRBJ1-6	ASSSLLWTTGGSPLH
.	TRBV6-2/TRBV6-3	TRBJ1-2	ASSYLKTPRSSNYGYT
many	TRBV5-1	TRBJ1-1	ASSWFDSTEAF
.	TRBV28	TRBJ2-7	ASSSGPAYEQY
.	TRBV18	TRBJ2-5	ASSPGTGIKTQY
.	TRBV29-1	TRBJ2-1	SVFGTSGRSTYNEQF
.	TRBV11-2	TRBJ2-3	ASSAGFGSGGPHGDTQY
.	TRBV14	TRBJ2-2	ASSPGRGGANTGELF
.	TRBV18	TRBJ1-4	ASSPPGRGPVGLF
.	TRBV7-2	TRBJ1-3	ASSFRGLAEGNTIY